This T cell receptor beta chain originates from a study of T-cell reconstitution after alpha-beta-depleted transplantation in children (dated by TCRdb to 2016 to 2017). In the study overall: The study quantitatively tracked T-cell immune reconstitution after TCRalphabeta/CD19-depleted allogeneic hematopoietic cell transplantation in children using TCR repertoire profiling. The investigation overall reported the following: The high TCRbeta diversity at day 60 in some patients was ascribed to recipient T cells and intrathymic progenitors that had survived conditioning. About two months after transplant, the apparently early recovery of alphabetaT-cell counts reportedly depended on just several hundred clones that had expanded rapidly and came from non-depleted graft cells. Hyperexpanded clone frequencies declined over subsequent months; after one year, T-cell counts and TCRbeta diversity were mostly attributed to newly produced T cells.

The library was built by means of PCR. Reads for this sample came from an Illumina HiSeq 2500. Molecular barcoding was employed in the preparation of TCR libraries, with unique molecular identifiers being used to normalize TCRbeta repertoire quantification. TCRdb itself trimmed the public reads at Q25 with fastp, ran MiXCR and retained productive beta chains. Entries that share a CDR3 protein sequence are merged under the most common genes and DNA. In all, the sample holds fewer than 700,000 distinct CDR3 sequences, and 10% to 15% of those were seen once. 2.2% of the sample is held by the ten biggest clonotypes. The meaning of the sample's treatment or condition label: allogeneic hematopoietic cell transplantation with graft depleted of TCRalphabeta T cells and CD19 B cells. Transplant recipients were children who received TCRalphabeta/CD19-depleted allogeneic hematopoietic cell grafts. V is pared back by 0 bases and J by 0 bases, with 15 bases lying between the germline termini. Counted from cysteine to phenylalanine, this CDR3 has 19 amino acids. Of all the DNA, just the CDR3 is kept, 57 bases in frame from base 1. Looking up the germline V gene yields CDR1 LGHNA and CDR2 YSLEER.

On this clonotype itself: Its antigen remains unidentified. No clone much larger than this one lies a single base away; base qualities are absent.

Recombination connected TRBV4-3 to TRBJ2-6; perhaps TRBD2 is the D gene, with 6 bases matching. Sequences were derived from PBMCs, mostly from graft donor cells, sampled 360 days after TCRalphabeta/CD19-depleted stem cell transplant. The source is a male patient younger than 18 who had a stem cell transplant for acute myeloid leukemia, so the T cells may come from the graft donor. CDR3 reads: CASSQDWSSGNSGANVLTF. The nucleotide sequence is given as TGCGCCAGCAGCCAAGATTGGAGTAGCGGAAACTCTGGGGCCAACGTCCTGACTTTC.